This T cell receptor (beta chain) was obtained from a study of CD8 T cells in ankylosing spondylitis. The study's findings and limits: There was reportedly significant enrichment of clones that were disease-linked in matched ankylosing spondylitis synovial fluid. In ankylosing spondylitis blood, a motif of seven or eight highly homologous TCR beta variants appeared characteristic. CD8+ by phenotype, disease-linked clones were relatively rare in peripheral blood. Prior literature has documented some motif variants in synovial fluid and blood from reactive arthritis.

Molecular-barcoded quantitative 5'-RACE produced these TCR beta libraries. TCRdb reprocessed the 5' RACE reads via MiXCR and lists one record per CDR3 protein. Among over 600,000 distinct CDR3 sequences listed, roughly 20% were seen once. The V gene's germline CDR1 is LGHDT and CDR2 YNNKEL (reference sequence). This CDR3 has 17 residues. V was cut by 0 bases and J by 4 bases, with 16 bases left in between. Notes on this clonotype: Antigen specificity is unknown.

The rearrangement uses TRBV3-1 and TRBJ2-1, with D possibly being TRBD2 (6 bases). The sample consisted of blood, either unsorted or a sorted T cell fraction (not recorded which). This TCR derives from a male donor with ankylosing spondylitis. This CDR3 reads CASSQDPPAGRYNEQFF. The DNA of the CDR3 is TGTGCCAGCAGCCAAGATCCCCCCGCGGGACGATACAATGAGCAGTTCTTC.